This TCR beta chain stems from a study of blood T cell repertoires in COVID-19. Using immunoSEQ multiplex PCR, the repertoire was profiled, and TCRdb retains in-frame clones only, with some absent. The data contain 75,000 to 95,000 clones, 85% to 90% of them singletons. The CDR3 has 18 residues. With 1 base removed from V and 0 bases from J, the gap between germline ends came to 16 bases. Germline V lookup: CDR1 MGHRA, CDR2 YSYEKL. The sample comprised peripheral blood. The clonotype originates from a human donor in a cohort sampled during active COVID-19. The V gene is TRBV4-1, the J gene TRBJ2-1; D remains ambiguous. In DNA, the CDR3 is TGCGCCAGCAGCCAAGGGGTGACTTTGAACCCCTCCTACAATGAGCAGTTCTTC. As protein: CASSQGVTLNPSYNEQFF.